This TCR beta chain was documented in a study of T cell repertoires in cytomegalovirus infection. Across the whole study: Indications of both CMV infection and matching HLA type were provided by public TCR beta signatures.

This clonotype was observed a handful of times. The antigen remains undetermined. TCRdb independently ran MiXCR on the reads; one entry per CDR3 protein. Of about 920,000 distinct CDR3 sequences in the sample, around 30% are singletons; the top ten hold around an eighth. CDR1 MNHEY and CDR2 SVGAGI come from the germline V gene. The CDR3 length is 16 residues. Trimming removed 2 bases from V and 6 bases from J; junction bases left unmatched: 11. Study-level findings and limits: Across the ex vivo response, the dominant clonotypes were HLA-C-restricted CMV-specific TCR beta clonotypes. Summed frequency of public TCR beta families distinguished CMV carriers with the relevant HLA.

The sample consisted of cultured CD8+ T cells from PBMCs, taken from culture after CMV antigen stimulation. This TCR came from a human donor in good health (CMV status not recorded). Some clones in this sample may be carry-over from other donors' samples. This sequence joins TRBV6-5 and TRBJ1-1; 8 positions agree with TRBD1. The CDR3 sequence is CASSYDRGGLAAEAFF. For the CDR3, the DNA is TGTGCCAGCAGTTACGACAGGGGAGGGTTGGCGGCTGAAGCTTTCTTT.